This record covers a single TCR beta chain. The antigen is not known. Germline CDR1 reads LGHDT; CDR2 reads YNNKEL (reference sequence). V lost 0 bases and J lost 2, with 10 bases in between. The CDR3 contains 15 residues. The T cells that were sequenced for TCR beta were CD8+ and CD4+ cells from blood. The patients with Susac syndrome satisfied recently defined diagnostic criteria for either definite or probable disease. The entry originates in a study of CD8 T cells in Susac syndrome. Study-wide findings and caveats: The authors found 15 to 20 Susac-specific public clones in total CD8+ repertoires and five or six in CD8+ TEMRA repertoires.

RNA amounts of roughly 0.5 to 1 ug underwent reverse transcription with random hexamers. TCRdb independently ran MiXCR on the immunoSEQ multiplex PCR reads; one entry per CDR3 protein. This table holds 130,000 or so distinct CDR3 sequences, roughly 94% found once. The sequenced material came from CD8+ T cells from PBMCs. This clonotype was sampled from a human donor with Susac syndrome. The chain is built from TRBV3-1 and TRBJ1-1; unclear D gene. CDR3 sequence reads: CASSQDEDLNTEAFF. The CDR3 DNA follows: TGTGCCAGCAGCCAAGATGAGGACTTAAACACTGAAGCTTTCTTT.